These T cell receptor beta chains were read from a single sample in a study of blood T cell repertoires in COVID-19. Produced via immunoSEQ multiplex PCR; TCRdb's table is partial and in-frame only. The sample contains fewer than 100,000 clones, about 85% of which appear only once. The source material was peripheral blood. These receptors originate from a human donor in a cohort sampled during active COVID-19. Each CDR3 is given with its conserved first and last residue. D genes are given only for firm matches. Size is stated for part of the rows, as once, few or many counts, or as a class when the clone is expanded.

TRBD1	TRBJ2-2	TRBV3-1/TRBV3-2	-	15	TGTGCCAGCACCCACAGGGGGCGGGTCACCGGGGAGCTGTTTTTT	CASTHRGRVTGELFF
TRBD2	TRBJ2-3	TRBV5-1	-	13	TGCGCCAGTATAGCGGGGACCACAGATACGCAGTATTTT	CASIAGTTDTQYF
-	TRBJ2-5	TRBV7-6	-	15	TGTGCCAGCAGCTTAGTAGGACGGGACTGGACGGCCCAGTACTTC	CASSLVGRDWTAQYF
-	TRBJ2-3	TRBV5-8	once	13	TGTGCCAGCAGCTTGGGCAGTCAGGATACGCAGTATTTT	CASSLGSQDTQYF
TRBD2	TRBJ2-7	TRBV5-1	-	16	TGCGCCAGCAGCCCCCAGGGAATAGCGGGAACCTACGAGCAGTACTTC	CASSPQGIAGTYEQYF
TRBD2	TRBJ2-3	TRBV11-3	-	14	TGTGCCAGCAGCTTAGGACTAGCGGAGGATACGCAGTATTTT	CASSLGLAEDTQYF
-	TRBJ1-4	TRBV29-1	-	16	TGCAGCGTTGAAACCACGGGGGGAGCGGCTAATGAAAAACTGTTTTTT	CSVETTGGAANEKLFF
-	TRBJ2-3	TRBV14	-	14	TGTGCCAGCAGCCTGGGACTCCCTGGGGATACGCAGTATTTT	CASSLGLPGDTQYF
TRBD1	TRBJ2-7	TRBV18	-	14	TGTGCCAGCTCACCGGGGACAGGGGATCTCGAGCAGTACTTC	CASSPGTGDLEQYF
-	TRBJ2-5	TRBV6-2/TRBV6-3	-	12	TGTGCCAGCAGTTACCAGCAAGGGACACAGTACTTC	CASSYQQGTQYF
-	TRBJ2-7	TRBV7-2	-	12	TGTGCCAGCAGCTTAGTCGCCGGGGAGCAGTACTTC	CASSLVAGEQYF
TRBD1	TRBJ2-5	TRBV27	-	16	TGTGCCAGCAGTCCCTATGGGACAGGGGGGCAAGAGACCCAGTACTTC	CASSPYGTGGQETQYF
TRBD2	TRBJ2-2	TRBV11-3	-	16	TGTGCCAGCAGCTTACAACTAGCGGAGTACACCGGGGAGCTGTTTTTT	CASSLQLAEYTGELFF
TRBD1	TRBJ1-5	TRBV10-3	-	14	TGTGCCATCAGGTCGGACAGGGAGCTTGGGCCCCAGCATTTT	CAIRSDRELGPQHF